A selection of T cell receptor beta chains follows, all from one sample in a study of cytomegalovirus exposure and HLA in healthy donors. The protocol was immunoSEQ multiplex PCR, while the TCRdb copy is restricted to in-frame clones and leaves out a portion. Of some 110,000 clones in the sample, approximately 88% were seen once. Sequenced input: PBMCs. Receptor source: a man between 18 and 29 years old in good health and CMV-seronegative. CDR3s include the opening cysteine and the closing phenylalanine or tryptophan.

TRBJ1-3 | TRBV30 | CAWSPPFGEGNTIYF
TRBJ2-7 | TRBV6-1 | CASSEGRNSYEQYF
TRBJ1-2 | TRBV7-9 | CASSFLNTVLDTF
TRBJ1-1 | TRBV30 | CAWSVLRNTEAFF
TRBJ1-5 | TRBV7-2 | CASSLAGGAAQPQHF
TRBJ2-7 | TRBV4-1 | CASSTAGSPPYEQYF
TRBJ1-2 | TRBV18 | CASSPDRGNYGYTF
TRBJ2-1 | TRBV5-1 | CASSPRASGDSNEQFF
TRBJ2-3 | TRBV27 | CASSMLGRSADTQYF
TRBJ2-1 | TRBV27 | CASSADRSSYNEQFF
TRBJ1-1 | TRBV2 | CASSTEDAEAFF
TRBJ1-1 | TRBV30 | CAWSVQGRNTEAFF
TRBJ1-6 | TRBV27 | CASSYGQGGNSPLHF
TRBJ2-7 | TRBV30 | CAWSGDRAYEQYF
TRBJ2-2 | TRBV7-2 | CASSVRRGLTNTGELFF
TRBJ2-1 | TRBV29-1 | CSVEDGTETYNEQFF
TRBJ1-1 | TRBV7-8 | CASSEQGGATEAFF
TRBJ2-2 | TRBV5-6 | CASSLGTGRTGELFF
TRBJ2-1 | TRBV7-6 | CASSLSSPPYNEQFF
TRBJ2-5 | TRBV10-3 | CAISESLAGTQETQYF
TRBJ2-7 | TRBV28 | CASRRGPVEQYF
TRBJ2-7 | TRBV27 | CASSLSVQAVSFEQYF
TRBJ1-2 | TRBV4-3 | CASSQVTGLNYGYTF
TRBJ2-1 | TRBV15 | CATSRDGRALDEQFF
TRBJ1-6 | TRBV6-6 | CASRAGQDNSPLHF
TRBJ1-4 | TRBV2 | CASSEQARTVSNEKLFF
TRBJ2-7 | TRBV6-1 | CATIFDRSYEQYF
TRBJ2-7 | TRBV5-1 | CASSLRTSLTYEQYF
TRBJ1-2 | TRBV19 | CASSSYSKDRGYGYTF
TRBJ1-4 | TRBV2 | CASSGMTGNEKLFF
TRBJ2-7 | TRBV11-2 | CASSPGSPYYEQYF
TRBJ2-1 | TRBV28 | CASSLVSGGRSEQFF
TRBJ1-5 | TRBV12-5 | CASGLSTYSNQPQHF
TRBJ2-7 | TRBV19 | CASSAKGPQSDEQYF
TRBJ2-7 | TRBV4-1 | CASSQYGTSGSYEQYF
TRBJ2-7 | TRBV28 | CASSFDRDAYEQYF
TRBJ1-1 | TRBV4-3 | CASSQDPSGTTGDTEAFF
TRBJ1-2 | TRBV7-9 | CASSLAREAVVYGYTF
TRBJ1-5 | TRBV4-1 | CASSSTTASNQPQHF
TRBJ2-7 | TRBV4-3 | CASSQDGTSGYEQYF
TRBJ1-3 | TRBV6-5 | CASSYSAEGGTIYF